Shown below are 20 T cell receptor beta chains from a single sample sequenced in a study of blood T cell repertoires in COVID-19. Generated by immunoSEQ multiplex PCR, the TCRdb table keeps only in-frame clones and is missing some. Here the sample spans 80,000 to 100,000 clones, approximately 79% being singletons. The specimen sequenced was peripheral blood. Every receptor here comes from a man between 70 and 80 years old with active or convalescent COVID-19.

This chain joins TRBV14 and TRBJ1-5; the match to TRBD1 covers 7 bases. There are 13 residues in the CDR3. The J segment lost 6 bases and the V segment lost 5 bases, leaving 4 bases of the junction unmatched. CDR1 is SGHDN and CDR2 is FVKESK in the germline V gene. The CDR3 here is CASSTGDGQPQHF. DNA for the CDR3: TGTGCCAGCAGCACAGGGGACGGTCAGCCCCAGCATTTT. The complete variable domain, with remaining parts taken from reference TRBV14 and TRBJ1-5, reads EAGVTQFPSHSVIEKGQTVTLRCDPISGHDNLYWYRRVMGKEIKFLLHFVKESKQDESGMPNNRFLAERTGGTYSTLKVQPAELEDSGVYFCASSTGDGQPQHFGDGTRLSIL.

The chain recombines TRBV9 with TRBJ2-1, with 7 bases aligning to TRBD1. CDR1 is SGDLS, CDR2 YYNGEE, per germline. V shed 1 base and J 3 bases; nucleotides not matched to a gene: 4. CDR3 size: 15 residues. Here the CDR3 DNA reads TGTGCCAGCAGCGTAACGACAGGGCGCTACAATGAGCAGTTCTTC. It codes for CASSVTTGRYNEQFF.

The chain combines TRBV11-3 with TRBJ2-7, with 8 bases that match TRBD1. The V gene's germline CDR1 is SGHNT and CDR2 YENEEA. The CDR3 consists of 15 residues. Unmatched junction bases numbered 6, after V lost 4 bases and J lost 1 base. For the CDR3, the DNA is TGTGCCAGCAGCTCCCGGGACAGGAGTTCCTACGAGCAGTACTTC. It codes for CASSSRDRSSYEQYF. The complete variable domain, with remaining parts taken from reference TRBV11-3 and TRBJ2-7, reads EAGVVQSPRYKIIEKKQPVAFWCNPISGHNTLYWYLQNLGQGPELLIRYENEEAVDDSQLPKDRFSAERLKGVDSTLKIQPAELGDSAVYLCASSSRDRSSYEQYFGPGTRLTVT.

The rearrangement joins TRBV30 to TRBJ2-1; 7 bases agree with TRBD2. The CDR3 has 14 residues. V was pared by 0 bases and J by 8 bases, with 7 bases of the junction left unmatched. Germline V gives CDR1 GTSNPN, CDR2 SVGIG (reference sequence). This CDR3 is CAWSVSRGEDEQFF. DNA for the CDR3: TGTGCCTGGAGTGTGTCTCGGGGGGAGGATGAGCAGTTCTTC.

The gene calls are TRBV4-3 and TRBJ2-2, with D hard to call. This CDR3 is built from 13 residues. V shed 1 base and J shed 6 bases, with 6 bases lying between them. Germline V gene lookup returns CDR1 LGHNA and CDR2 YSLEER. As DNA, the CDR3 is TGCGCCAGCAGCCAAGTCACTTCCGGGGAGCTGTTTTTT. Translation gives CASSQVTSGELFF.

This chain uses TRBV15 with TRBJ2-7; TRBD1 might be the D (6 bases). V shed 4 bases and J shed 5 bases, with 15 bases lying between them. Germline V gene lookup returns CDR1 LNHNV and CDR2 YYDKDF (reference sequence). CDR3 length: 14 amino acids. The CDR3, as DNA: TGTGCCACCAGCAAGTCTCGGGACAACAACGAGCAGTACTTC. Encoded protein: CATSKSRDNNEQYF.

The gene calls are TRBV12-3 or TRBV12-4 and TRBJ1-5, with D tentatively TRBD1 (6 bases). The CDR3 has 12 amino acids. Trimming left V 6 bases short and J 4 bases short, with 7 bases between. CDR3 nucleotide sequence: TGTGCCAGCAGGAGGGGGAATCAGCCCCAGCATTTT. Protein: CASRRGNQPQHF.

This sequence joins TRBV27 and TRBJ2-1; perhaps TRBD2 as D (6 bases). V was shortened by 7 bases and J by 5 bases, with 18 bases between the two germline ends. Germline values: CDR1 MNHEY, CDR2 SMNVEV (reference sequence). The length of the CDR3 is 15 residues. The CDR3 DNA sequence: TGTGCCAGCAAGGACCAGGGACTTATTAACAATGAGCAGTTCTTC. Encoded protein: CASKDQGLINNEQFF.

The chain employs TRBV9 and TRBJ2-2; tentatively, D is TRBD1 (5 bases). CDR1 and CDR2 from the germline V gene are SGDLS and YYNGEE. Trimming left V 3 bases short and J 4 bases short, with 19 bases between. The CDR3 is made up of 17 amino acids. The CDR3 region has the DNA TGTGCCAGCAGCGGACCGAAGACAGTTTGGCGCACCGGGGAGCTGTTTTTT. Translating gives CASSGPKTVWRTGELFF.

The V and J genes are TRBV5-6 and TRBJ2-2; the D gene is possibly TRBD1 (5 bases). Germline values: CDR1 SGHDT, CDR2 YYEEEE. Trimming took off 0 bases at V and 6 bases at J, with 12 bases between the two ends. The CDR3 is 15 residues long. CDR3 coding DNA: TGTGCCAGCAGCTTGGGTCGACAGACGCCCGGGGAGCTGTTTTTT. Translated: CASSLGRQTPGELFF.

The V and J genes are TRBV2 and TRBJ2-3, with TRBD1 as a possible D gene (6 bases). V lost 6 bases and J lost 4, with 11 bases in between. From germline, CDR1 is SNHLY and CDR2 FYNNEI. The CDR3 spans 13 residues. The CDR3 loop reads CASRSGVADTQYF. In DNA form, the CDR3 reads TGTGCCAGCAGGTCAGGGGTAGCAGATACGCAGTATTTT. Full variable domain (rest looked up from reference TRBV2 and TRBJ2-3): EPEVTQTPSHQVTQMGQEVILRCVPISNHLYFYWYRQILGQKVEFLVSFYNNEISEKSEIFDDQFSVERPDGSNFTLKIRSTKLEDSAMYFCASRSGVADTQYFGPGTRLTVL.

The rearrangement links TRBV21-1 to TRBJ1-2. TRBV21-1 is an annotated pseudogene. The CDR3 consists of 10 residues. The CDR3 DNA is TGTGCCAGCACCAAGACTCTCTACACCTTC. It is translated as CASTKTLYTF.

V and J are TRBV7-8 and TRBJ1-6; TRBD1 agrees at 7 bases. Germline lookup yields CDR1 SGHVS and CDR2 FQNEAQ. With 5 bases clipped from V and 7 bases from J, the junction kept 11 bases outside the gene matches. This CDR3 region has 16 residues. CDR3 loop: CASSRAGNRGNSPLHF. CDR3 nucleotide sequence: TGTGCCAGCAGCCGGGCCGGAAACAGGGGAAATTCACCCCTCCACTTT.

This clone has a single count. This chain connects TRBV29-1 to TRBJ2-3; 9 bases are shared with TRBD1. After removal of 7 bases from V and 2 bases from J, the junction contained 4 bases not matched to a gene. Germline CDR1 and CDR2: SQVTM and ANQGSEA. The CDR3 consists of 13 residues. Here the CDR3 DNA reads TGCAGCGCCGGACAGGGGACCACAGATACGCAGTATTTT. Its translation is CSAGQGTTDTQYF.

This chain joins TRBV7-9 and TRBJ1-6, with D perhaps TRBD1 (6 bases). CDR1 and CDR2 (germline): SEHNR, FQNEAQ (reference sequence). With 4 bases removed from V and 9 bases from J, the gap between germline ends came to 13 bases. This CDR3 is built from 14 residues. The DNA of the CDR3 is TGTGCCAGCAGCTCGGGACATGGGGGTTCACCCCTCCACTTT. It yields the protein CASSSGHGGSPLHF.

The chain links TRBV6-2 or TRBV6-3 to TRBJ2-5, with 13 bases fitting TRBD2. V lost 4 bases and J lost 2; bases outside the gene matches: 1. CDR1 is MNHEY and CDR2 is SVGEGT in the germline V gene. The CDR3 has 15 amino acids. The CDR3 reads CASSSGLAGQETQYF. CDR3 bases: TGTGCCAGCAGTTCGGGACTAGCGGGGCAAGAGACCCAGTACTTC.

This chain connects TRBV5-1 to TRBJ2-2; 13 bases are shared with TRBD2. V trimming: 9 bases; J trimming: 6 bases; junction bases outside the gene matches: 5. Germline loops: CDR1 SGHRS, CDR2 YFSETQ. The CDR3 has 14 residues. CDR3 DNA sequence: TGCGCCACGGCCGGACTAGCGGGGGCCGGGGAGCTGTTTTTT. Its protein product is CATAGLAGAGELFF.

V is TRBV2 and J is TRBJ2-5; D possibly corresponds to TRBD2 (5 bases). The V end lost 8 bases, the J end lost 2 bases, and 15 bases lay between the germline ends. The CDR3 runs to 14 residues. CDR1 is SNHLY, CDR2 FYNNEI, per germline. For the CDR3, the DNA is TGTGCCAGCGTTCTAGCCGTGCGACAAGAGACCCAGTACTTC. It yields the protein CASVLAVRQETQYF.

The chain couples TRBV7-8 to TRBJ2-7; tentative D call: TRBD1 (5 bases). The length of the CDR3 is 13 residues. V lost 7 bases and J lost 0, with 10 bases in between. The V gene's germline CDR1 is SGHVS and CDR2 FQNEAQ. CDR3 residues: CASKTDSSYEQYF. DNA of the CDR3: TGTGCCAGCAAGACCGACAGCTCCTACGAGCAGTACTTC.

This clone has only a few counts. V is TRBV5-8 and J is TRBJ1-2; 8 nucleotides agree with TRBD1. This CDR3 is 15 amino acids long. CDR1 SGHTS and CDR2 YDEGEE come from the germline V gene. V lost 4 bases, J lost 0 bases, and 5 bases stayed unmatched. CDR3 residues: CASSPDRGSNYGYTF. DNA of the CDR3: TGTGCCAGCAGCCCCGACAGGGGCTCTAACTATGGCTACACCTTC.